These 13 T cell receptor beta chains originate from one sample sequenced in a study of cytotoxic CD8 clonotypes in ibrutinib-treated CLL (dated by TCRdb to about 2021). The library was obtained by the immunoSEQ multiplex PCR assay. Held by TCRdb, this immuneACCESS table contains in-frame sequences only and omits some clones. Under half of the omission traces to an unresolved V gene where checked; the cause of the rest is unknown. For this sample the table gives 330,000 or so clones, of which over 60% were detected only once. The ten largest clonotypes hold around 6.6% of the sample. The sequences come from PBMCs, collected after 36 months of ibrutinib treatment. These receptor sequences come from a human donor with chronic lymphocytic leukemia.

The chain joins TRBV5-4 to TRBJ2-2; D is unclear. The CDR3 extends over 13 amino acids. Germline values: CDR1 SGHNT, CDR2 YYREEE (reference sequence). The V and J ends lost 0 bases and 6 bases respectively, with 6 bases between them. The CDR3 coding sequence is TGTGCCAGCAGCTTGGCCGGGCCCGGGGAGCTGTTTTTT. This sequence encodes CASSLAGPGELFF.

The genes are TRBV27 and TRBJ2-7; tentative D call: TRBD1 (6 bases). The V gene's germline CDR1 is MNHEY and CDR2 SMNVEV (reference sequence). The CDR3 covers 14 residues. The V end lost 6 bases, the J end lost 4 bases, and 16 bases lay between the germline ends. CDR3 loop: CASSYREGGYEQYF. DNA for the CDR3: TGTGCCAGCAGCTACAGGGAAGGTGGGTACGAGCAGTACTTC.

The CDR3 loop reads CASSYWSGQGYGYTF. The CDR3 coding sequence is TGTGCCAGCAGTTACTGGTCGGGACAGGGATATGGCTACACCTTC. The chain couples TRBV6-5 to TRBJ1-2; TRBD1 aligns across 9 bases. Germline CDR1 MNHEY, CDR2 SVGAGI. The junction had 5 bases not matched to a gene; V was cut back by 1 base and J by 5 bases. The CDR3 spans 15 residues.

The chain combines TRBV11-2 with TRBJ2-5, with 7 bases matching TRBD1. The CDR3 is made up of 15 amino acids. V lost 3 bases to trimming and J lost 0 bases; unmatched junction nucleotides: 4. CDR1 and CDR2 from the germline V gene are SGHAT and FQNNGV. CDR3 protein: CASSFGDRDQETQYF. DNA for the CDR3: TGTGCCAGCAGCTTCGGAGACAGGGACCAAGAGACCCAGTACTTC.

This clone was counted between two and nine times. This chain connects TRBV4-3 to TRBJ2-2, with 8 bases fitting TRBD2. V lost 3 bases and J lost 1; bases outside the gene matches: 10. This CDR3 has 18 residues. CDR1 and CDR2 from the germline V gene are LGHNA and YSLEER. CDR3 sequence reads: CASSQVPLAGLNTGELFF. For the CDR3, the DNA is TGCGCCAGCAGCCAGGTACCCTTAGCGGGATTGAACACCGGGGAGCTGTTTTTT.

The J gene is TRBJ2-2, the V gene TRBV28; TRBD1 aligns across 9 bases. This CDR3 comprises 15 residues. Germline V gene data show CDR1 as MDHEN and CDR2 as SYDVKM. V lost 3 bases, J lost 7 bases, and 6 bases stayed unmatched. The CDR3 sequence is CASSFQDRGSGELFF. The CDR3 DNA is TGTGCCAGCAGTTTTCAGGACAGGGGAAGCGGGGAGCTGTTTTTT.

The CDR3 sequence is CASSVQGFNEKLFF. The DNA for the CDR3 is TGTGCCAGTAGTGTACAGGGTTTTAATGAAAAACTGTTTTTT. The chain is built from TRBV19 and TRBJ1-4, with a possible D match to TRBD1 (6 bases). Trimming removed 5 bases from V and 4 bases from J, with 11 bases in between. The germline V gene encodes CDR1 LNHDA and CDR2 SQIVND (reference sequence). The CDR3 is made up of 14 amino acids.

This chain uses TRBV27 with TRBJ2-7; 13 bases are shared with TRBD2. This CDR3 spans 15 amino acids. The J segment lost 4 bases and the V segment lost 3 bases, leaving 3 bases of the junction unmatched. Per germline, CDR1 MNHEY and CDR2 SMNVEV (reference sequence). CDR3 residues: CASSFRGLAGYEQYF. As DNA, the CDR3 is TGTGCCAGCAGTTTTCGGGGACTAGCGGGGTACGAGCAGTACTTC.

This chain uses TRBV7-3 with TRBJ2-3; TRBD2 matches 7 bases. The germline CDR1 and CDR2 sequences are SGHTA and FQGTGA. J gave up 0 bases and V 5 bases, and 5 bases lay outside the gene matches. This CDR3 is built from 15 residues. The CDR3 bases are TGTGCCAGCAGCCGAGGGACTACGAGCACAGATACGCAGTATTTT. It specifies CASSRGTTSTDTQYF. The full variable domain, its missing parts supplied by reference TRBV7-3 and TRBJ2-3, is GAGVSQTPSNKVTEKGKYVELRCDPISGHTALYWYRQSLGQGPEFLIYFQGTGAADDSGLPNDRFFAVRPEGSVSTLKIQRTERGDSAVYLCASSRGTTSTDTQYFGPGTRLTVL.

The genes are TRBV2 and TRBJ1-1; no firm D call. CDR3 length: 15 amino acids. V shed 4 bases and J shed 1 base, with 13 bases lying between them. Germline CDR1 is SNHLY and CDR2 is FYNNEI. The CDR3 bases are TGTGCCAGCAGTGTCGGTCGGCAGGCGAACACTGAAGCTTTCTTT. Translated, it gives CASSVGRQANTEAFF. Based on the CDR3 plus reference TRBV2 and TRBJ1-1, the full variable domain is EPEVTQTPSHQVTQMGQEVILRCVPISNHLYFYWYRQILGQKVEFLVSFYNNEISEKSEIFDDQFSVERPDGSNFTLKIRSTKLEDSAMYFCASSVGRQANTEAFFGQGTRLTVV.

The chain recombines TRBV21-1 with TRBJ2-7; the table's TRBD1 call for D was not verified on the DNA. TRBV21-1 is listed as a pseudogene. The CDR3 sequence is 14 residues long. The CDR3, as DNA: TGTGCCAGCAGCAAGCAGGGTAACTCCTACGAGCAGTACTTC. This translates into CASSKQGNSYEQYF.

V gene TRBV5-1 combines with J gene TRBJ2-1, with TRBD2 matching over 9 bases. Per the germline V gene, CDR1 is SGHRS and CDR2 is YFSETQ. This CDR3 spans 19 amino acids. The V segment lost 4 bases and the J segment 5 bases; nucleotides outside the gene matches: 19. Here the CDR3 reads CASSLLPGLASDTNNEQFF. CDR3 nucleotide sequence: TGCGCCAGCAGCCTATTACCGGGACTAGCTTCCGACACAAACAATGAGCAGTTCTTC.

The rearrangement uses TRBV19 and TRBJ2-7; the D gene could be TRBD1 or TRBD2 (5 bases each). The CDR3 is 14 residues long. V was shortened by 5 bases and J by 3 bases, with 14 bases between the two germline ends. Per germline, CDR1 LNHDA and CDR2 SQIVND (reference sequence). CDR3: CASSRGPVGYEQYF. DNA for the CDR3: TGTGCCAGTAGTCGGGGCCCGGTGGGCTACGAGCAGTACTTC.